This entry features one T cell receptor (beta chain) sequence. Its matching antigen is unknown. CDR3 length: 15 amino acids. From germline, CDR1 is MNHEY and CDR2 SMNVEV (reference sequence). V was clipped by 5 bases and J by 0 bases; unmatched bases: 6. These data belong to a study of graft-versus-host responses after intestinal transplantation. Study context: Anti-thymocyte globulin induction, then tacrolimus and steroids for around 3 years, went to all recipients.

Clones were sequenced by immunoSEQ multiplex PCR, and TCRdb holds only the in-frame ones, with some missing. The sample holds some 76,000 clones, roughly 84% seen once. This clonotype was sampled from a human donor who was the organ donor for an intestinal transplant. The V gene is TRBV27, the J gene TRBJ2-7; TRBD1 matches 8 bases. This specimen was unstimulated CD8+ T cells sorted from spleen or lymph node cells, taken before transplant. This CDR3 is CASSPYRGFSYEQYF. In DNA, the CDR3 is TGTGCCAGCAGTCCTTACAGGGGGTTCTCCTACGAGCAGTACTTC.